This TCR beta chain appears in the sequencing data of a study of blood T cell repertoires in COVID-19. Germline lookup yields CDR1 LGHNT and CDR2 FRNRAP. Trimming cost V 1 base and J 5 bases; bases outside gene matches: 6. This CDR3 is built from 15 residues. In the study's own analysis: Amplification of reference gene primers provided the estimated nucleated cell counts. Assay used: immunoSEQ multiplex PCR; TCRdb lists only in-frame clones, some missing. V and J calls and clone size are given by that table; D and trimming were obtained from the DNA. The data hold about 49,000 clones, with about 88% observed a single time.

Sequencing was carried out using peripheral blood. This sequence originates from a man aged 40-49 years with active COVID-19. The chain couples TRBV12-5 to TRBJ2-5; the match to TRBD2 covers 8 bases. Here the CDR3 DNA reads TGTGCTAGTGGTTTGGGACTAGCGAATTACGAGACCCAGTACTTC. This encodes CASGLGLANYETQYF.